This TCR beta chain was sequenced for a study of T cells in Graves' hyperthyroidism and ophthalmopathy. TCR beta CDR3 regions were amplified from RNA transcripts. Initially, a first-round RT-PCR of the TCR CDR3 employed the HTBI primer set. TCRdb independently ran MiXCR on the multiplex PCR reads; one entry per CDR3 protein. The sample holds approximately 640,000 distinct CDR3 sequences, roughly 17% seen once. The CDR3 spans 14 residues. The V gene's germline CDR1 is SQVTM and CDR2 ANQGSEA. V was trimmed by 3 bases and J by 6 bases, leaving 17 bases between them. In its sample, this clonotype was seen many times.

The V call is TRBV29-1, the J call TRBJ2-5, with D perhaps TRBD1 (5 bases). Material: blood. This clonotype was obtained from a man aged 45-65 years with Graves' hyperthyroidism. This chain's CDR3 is CSVEPSQKGQTQYF. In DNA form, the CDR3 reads TGCAGCGTTGAGCCATCCCAGAAGGGGCAGACCCAGTACTTC.